This section outlines one T cell receptor (beta chain) sequence together with its context. The antigen remains unidentified. The sample originates from a study of CXCR3-negative and CXCR3-positive naive CD8 T cells. Whole-study findings and limits: Naive cells with CXCR3 showed TRB CDR3s that were more hydrophobic than those in CXCR3-negative naive cells.

Looked up from germline, CDR1 is SSHAT and CDR2 is FNYEAQ (reference sequence). The CDR3 length is 15 residues. cDNA libraries for TRB were generated by 5' RACE incorporating UMI labels. TCRdb reprocessed the 5' RACE reads; each CDR3 protein has one entry and no DNA is given. Its table lists 100,000 to 150,000 distinct CDR3 sequences. This receptor was taken from a human donor in good health. Some clones in this sample may be carry-over from other donors' samples. Sequencing used naive CXCR3+ CD8+ T cells from blood. Subset noted: CD45RO-CCR7+CD27+CD95- naive CD8+ T cells expressing CXCR3 (TNR3+). The rearrangement uses TRBV7-7 and TRBJ2-7; TCRdb returns TRBD2, unconfirmable since there is no DNA. CDR3 in amino acids: CASSQGPSELYEQYF.